The present T cell receptor beta chain was sequenced within a study of TIL therapy for anti-PD-1-resistant metastatic lung cancer. Study-level background: Patients had a median age of approximately 50 years (range roughly 35-80). Four tumors were EGFR-mutant and two were ALK-rearranged.

The sample's time point: pre-treatment sample, taken before nivolumab and TIL therapy. Notes on this clone: The antigen is unknown.

The CDR3 loop spans 16 amino acids. Germline assignment: CDR1 MDHEN and CDR2 SYDVKM. With 6 bases clipped from V and 3 bases from J, the junction kept 10 bases outside the gene matches. The libraries were made with immunoSEQ v3. Profiled with immunoSEQ multiplex PCR; TCRdb holds only in-frame clones, not every one. The sample holds nearly 60,000 clones; 73% are singletons and the top ten take 1.8%. Findings and caveats of the study: Patients were highly selected, enriched for treatment-naive, never-smoker and oncogene-addicted cases.

The TCR was taken from a person between 25 and 79 years old with non-small cell lung cancer. V is TRBV28 and J is TRBJ2-4; TRBD1 agrees at 8 bases. Sequencing used blood, obtained at baseline. The CDR3 nucleotides are TGTGCCAGCAGCCAGTCCTATACAGGGGGCAAAAACATTCAGTACTTC. Protein: CASSQSYTGGKNIQYF.